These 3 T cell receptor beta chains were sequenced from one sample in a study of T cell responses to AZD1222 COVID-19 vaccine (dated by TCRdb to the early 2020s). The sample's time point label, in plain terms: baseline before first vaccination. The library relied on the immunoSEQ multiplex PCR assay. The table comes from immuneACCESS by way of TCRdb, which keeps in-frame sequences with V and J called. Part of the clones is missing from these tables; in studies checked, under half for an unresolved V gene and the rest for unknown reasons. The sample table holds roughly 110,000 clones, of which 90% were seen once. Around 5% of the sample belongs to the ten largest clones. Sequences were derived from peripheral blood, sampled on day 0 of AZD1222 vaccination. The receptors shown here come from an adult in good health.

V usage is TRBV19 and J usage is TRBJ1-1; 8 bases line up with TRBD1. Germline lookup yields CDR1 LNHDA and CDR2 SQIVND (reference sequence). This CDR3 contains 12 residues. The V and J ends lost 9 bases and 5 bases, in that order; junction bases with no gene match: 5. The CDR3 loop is CARGQGQTEAFF. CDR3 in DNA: TGTGCCAGAGGACAGGGACAAACTGAAGCTTTCTTT.

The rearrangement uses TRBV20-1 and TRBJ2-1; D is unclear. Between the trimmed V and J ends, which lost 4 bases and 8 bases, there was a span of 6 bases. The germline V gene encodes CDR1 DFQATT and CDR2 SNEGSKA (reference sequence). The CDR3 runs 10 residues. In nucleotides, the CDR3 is TGCAGTGCTACCGATCATGAGCAGTTCTTC. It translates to CSATDHEQFF.

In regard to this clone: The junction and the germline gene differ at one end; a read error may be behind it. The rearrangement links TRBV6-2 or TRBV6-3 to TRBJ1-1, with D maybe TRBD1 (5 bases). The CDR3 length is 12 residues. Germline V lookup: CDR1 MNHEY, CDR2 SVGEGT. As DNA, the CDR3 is TGTGCCGGCAGTAAAGGGGCCCTTGAAGCTTTCTTT. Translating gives CAGSKGALEAFF.